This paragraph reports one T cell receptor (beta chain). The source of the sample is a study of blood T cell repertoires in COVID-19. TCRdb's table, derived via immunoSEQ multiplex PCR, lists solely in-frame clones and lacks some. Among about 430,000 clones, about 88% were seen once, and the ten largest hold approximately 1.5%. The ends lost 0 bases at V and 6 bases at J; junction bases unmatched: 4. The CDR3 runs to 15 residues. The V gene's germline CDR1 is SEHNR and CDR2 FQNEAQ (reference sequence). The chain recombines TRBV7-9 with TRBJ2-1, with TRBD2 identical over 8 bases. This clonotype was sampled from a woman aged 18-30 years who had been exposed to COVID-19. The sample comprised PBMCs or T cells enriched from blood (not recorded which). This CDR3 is CASSLAAGLVNEQFF. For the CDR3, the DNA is TGTGCCAGCAGCTTAGCCGCGGGACTAGTCAATGAGCAGTTCTTC.